What follows describes a single T cell receptor (beta chain). The source of the sample is a study of T cells in Graves' hyperthyroidism and ophthalmopathy. TCR beta CDR3 regions were amplified from RNA transcripts. When the TCR CDR3 underwent first-round RT-PCR, the HTBI primer set was used. TCRdb re-called the multiplex PCR reads with MiXCR, one entry per CDR3 protein. Of hundreds of thousands of distinct CDR3 sequences in the sample, roughly 32% were seen once. V lost 5 bases to trimming and J lost 4 bases; unmatched junction nucleotides: 5. CDR1 SGHTA and CDR2 FQGTGA come from the germline V gene. The CDR3 spans 15 residues.

This TCR was sampled from a woman in her thirties or forties with Graves' hyperthyroidism. The sample was blood. This sequence joins TRBV7-3 and TRBJ2-2; TRBD1 agrees at 9 bases. CDR3 protein: CASSPTGGATGELFF. CDR3 in DNA: TGTGCCAGCAGCCCGACAGGGGGTGCCACCGGGGAGCTGTTTTTT.